This TCR beta chain is drawn from a study of T cells after yellow fever vaccination. Whole-study findings and limits: By day 5 rather than day 15, the secondary response had peaked, though it was weaker. Subsequent to the booster, the majority of primary-vaccination clones reappeared (roughly 97% CD4, around 90% CD8).

TCRdb reprocessed the 5' RACE reads via MiXCR and lists one record per CDR3 protein. Of some 63,000 distinct CDR3 sequences in the sample, 6.5% to 9% are singletons; the top ten hold 35% to 40%. Trimming took 4 bases from V and 3 from J, leaving 8 bases between them. Germline V gene lookup returns CDR1 SGDLS and CDR2 YYNGEE. The CDR3 sequence is 12 residues long. In this sample, this clonotype turned up many times. Antigen: not known. This clonotype was sampled from a young man who received the YFV17D yellow fever vaccine. V is TRBV9 and J is TRBJ2-7; a possible D gene is TRBD2 (6 bases). Sequenced material: CD8+ T cells sorted from PBMCs, taken 15 days after the yellow fever booster vaccination. The CDR3 is CASSSEGYEQYF. Here the CDR3 DNA reads TGTGCCAGCAGCTCGGAGGGCTACGAGCAGTACTTC.